Following are 3 T cell receptor delta chains from one sample sequenced in a study of γδ T cells in repeated Plasmodium falciparum infection. Bulk repertoires came from Vgamma9/Vdelta2+ or Vdelta2-negative gammadelta T cells flow-sorted from PBMC. TCRdb re-processed the multiplex PCR reads via CATT. The sample carries about 50,000 delta-chain clones, roughly 2% recorded once. Specimen: gamma-delta T cells from blood. The receptors shown here come from a pool of human donors (malaria-infected and uninfected, not separated).

With regard to this clone: A read error likely explains this, since a far larger clone differs by one base. The sample carries other DNA sequences with the same CDR3. This rearrangement joins TRAV38-2/DV8 to TRDJ1, with 8 nucleotides matching TRDD3. No J gene is reported in TCRdb; it was inferred here by comparing the DNA with germline. The V segment lost 0 bases and the J segment 5 bases; nucleotides outside the gene matches: 24. The germline gives CDR1 TSESDYY, CDR2 QEAYKQQN. The CDR3 contains 21 residues. The CDR3 DNA reads as TGTGCTTATAGGAGCGCTCTCTTACTTTTCGCTCTAGGGGATACACAGGATAAACTCATCTTT. Its translation: CAYRSALLLFALGDTQDKLIF.

This clone was counted only a few times. This likely came from a read error, as a far larger clone is one base away. In the same sample, other DNA sequences code for this CDR3. The V gene call is TRDV3, and the J gene call is absent; the D call of TRDD3 is as the table states it, not checked on the DNA. The CDR3 has 24 amino acids. Per the germline V gene, CDR1 is TVYSNPD and CDR2 is GDNSRS (reference sequence). DNA for the CDR3: TGTGCCTTTTACCACCACTTTTCAAGGGCACGACAGACGGGGGATGGATGGAACACCGATAAGCTCATCTTT. Its protein product is CAFYHHFSRARQTGDGWNTDKLIF.

This clone is medium-sized. The same CDR3 is also encoded by other DNA sequences in this sample. The rearrangement links TRDV1 to TRDJ2; D is ambiguous. Germline V gene lookup returns CDR1 TSWWSYY and CDR2 QGS. This CDR3 contains 18 residues. V shed 5 bases and J shed 5 bases, with 24 bases lying between them. CDR3: CALGNLNPITLGTAQLFF. The CDR3 DNA is TGTGCTCTTGGGAATCTAAATCCCATTACACTTGGAACAGCACAACTCTTCTTT.